The 8 T cell receptor beta chains reported below all come from one sample, sequenced in a study of blood T cell repertoires in COVID-19. TCRdb's table, derived via immunoSEQ multiplex PCR, lists solely in-frame clones and lacks some. The table includes 200,000 to 250,000 clones, about 88% detected once. Sequencing was carried out using peripheral blood. Receptor source: a man aged 35 to 55 with active or convalescent COVID-19.

The J gene is TRBJ1-6, the V gene TRBV9; D is ambiguous. The germline V gene encodes CDR1 SGDLS and CDR2 YYNGEE. With 2 bases removed from V and 0 bases from J, the gap between germline ends came to 9 bases. The CDR3 has 16 amino acids. The CDR3 DNA is TGTGCCAGCAGCGTGGACTCCAGCTCCTATAATTCACCCCTCCACTTT. Translation gives CASSVDSSSYNSPLHF.

This chain uses TRBV7-2 with TRBJ1-2; a possible D gene is TRBD1 (6 bases). The CDR3 is 13 residues long. V was pared by 4 bases and J by 4 bases, with 10 bases between. Germline V gives CDR1 SGHTA, CDR2 FQGNSA. The CDR3 bases are TGTGCCAGCAGCTCTGGACAGTTCTATGGCTACACCTTC. The encoded protein is CASSSGQFYGYTF. Filled out from reference TRBV7-2 and TRBJ1-2, the complete variable domain reads GAGVSQSPSNKVTEKGKDVELRCDPISGHTALYWYRQSLGQGLEFLIYFQGNSAPDKSGLPSDRFSAERTGGSVSTLTIQRTQQEDSAVYLCASSSGQFYGYTFGSGTRLTVV.

This rearrangement joins TRBV7-3 to TRBJ2-3, with 10 nucleotides matching TRBD2. This CDR3 contains 17 residues. The J segment lost 3 bases and the V segment lost 2 bases, leaving 8 bases of the junction unmatched. Germline assignment: CDR1 SGHTA and CDR2 FQGTGA. The CDR3 region has the DNA TGTGCCAGCAGCTTAGAAGAAGCGGGAGGGATGACAGATACGCAGTATTTT. Protein sequence: CASSLEEAGGMTDTQYF.

CDR3 residues: CASSPGVLGANVLTF. As DNA, the CDR3 is TGTGCCAGCAGCCCAGGGGTACTCGGGGCCAACGTCCTGACTTTC. V gene TRBV27 combines with J gene TRBJ2-6, with D possibly matching TRBD1 (6 bases). Per germline, CDR1 MNHEY and CDR2 SMNVEV (reference sequence). V lost 6 bases to trimming and J lost 4 bases, with 13 bases between them. This CDR3 is 15 amino acids long.

The CDR3 DNA reads TGTGCCAGCAGCTCTACTCGAACAGGGGTTGGTGGGGCCAACGTCCTGACTTTC. It translates to CASSSTRTGVGGANVLTF. The chain employs TRBV7-6 and TRBJ2-6; 7 positions match TRBD1. The length of the CDR3 is 18 residues. The germline V gene encodes CDR1 SGHVS and CDR2 FNYEAQ. V lost 4 bases and J lost 3; bases outside the gene matches: 12.

This clone was found once. This chain joins TRBV11-2 and TRBJ1-2; a possible D gene is TRBD1 (6 bases). Trimming removed 5 bases from V and 5 bases from J, with 12 bases in between. The CDR3 length is 13 residues. The V gene's germline CDR1 is SGHAT and CDR2 FQNNGV. The CDR3 region is CASSHGQTYGYTF. CDR3 coding DNA: TGTGCCAGCAGCCATGGACAGACTTATGGCTACACCTTC.

Here the CDR3 reads CASSLAGAYEQYF. The CDR3 DNA follows: TGCGCCAGCAGCCTAGCGGGAGCCTACGAGCAGTACTTC. The chain joins TRBV4-1 to TRBJ2-7; 9 bases fit TRBD2. Trimming cost V 4 bases and J 2 bases; bases outside gene matches: 0. The germline V gene has CDR1 MGHRA and CDR2 YSYEKL. The CDR3 extends over 13 amino acids.

The rearrangement uses TRBV12-3 or TRBV12-4 and TRBJ1-5, with a possible D match to TRBD1 (5 bases). The V end was cut by 7 bases, the J end by 5 bases, with 12 bases between. This CDR3 region has 13 residues. CDR3 bases: TGTGCCAGCACTGTGGACATTTATCAGCCCCAGCATTTT. It codes for CASTVDIYQPQHF.